This is a list of T cell receptor beta chains from one sample in a study of T cell responses to AZD1222 COVID-19 vaccine. Assay: immunoSEQ multiplex PCR; the TCRdb copy retains only in-frame clones and omits some. The sample includes roughly 120,000 clones, about 90% seen only once; the top ten take around 14%. This material consisted of peripheral blood, taken on day 0 of AZD1222 vaccination. All receptors derive from an adult in good health. CDR3s include the opening cysteine and the closing phenylalanine or tryptophan. D genes are given only for firm matches. Not all rows give a size; the values are once, few, many and, for expanded clones, a class.

d_call | j_call | clone_size | v_call | cdr3_nt | cdr3_aa
. | TRBJ1-4 | . | TRBV5-5 | TGTGCCAGCAGCTCCCTGTCAGGGGCTAATGAAAAACTGTTTTTT | CASSSLSGANEKLFF
. | TRBJ1-1 | . | TRBV6-5 | TGTGCCAGCAGTTACCCCCCGGGCCAGGGGACTGAAGCTTTCTTT | CASSYPPGQGTEAFF
TRBD1 | TRBJ2-7 | . | TRBV15 | TGTGCCACCAGCAGAGAGACAGGGCTCTACGAGCAGTACTTC | CATSRETGLYEQYF
TRBD2 | TRBJ2-5 | . | TRBV29-1 | TGCAGCGTTGCCTGGGGGACTAGGAAACAAGAGACCCAGTACTTC | CSVAWGTRKQETQYF
. | TRBJ1-1 | . | TRBV5-1 | TGCGCCAGCAGCTTGACAACTTTGAACACTGAAGCTTTCTTT | CASSLTTLNTEAFF
. | TRBJ1-1 | . | TRBV6-6 | TGTGCCAGCCAAAATAGACAGGATGGGAACACTGAAGCTTTCTTT | CASQNRQDGNTEAFF
TRBD1 | TRBJ1-5 | once | TRBV15 | TGTGCCACCAGCAGGGGGGACAGTACGGTTAGCAATCAGCCCCAGCATTTT | CATSRGDSTVSNQPQHF
. | TRBJ1-5 | . | TRBV5-1 | TGCGCCAGCAGCTTGGAAGGGCGGCGCAATCAGCCCCAGCATTTT | CASSLEGRRNQPQHF
. | TRBJ2-2 | . | TRBV10-3 | TGTGCCATCAGTGCAAACAGCCCGGGGACCGGGGAGCTGTTTTTT | CAISANSPGTGELFF
. | TRBJ2-7 | . | TRBV7-9 | TGTGCCAGCAACCTACAGGAAAGCTCCTACGAGCAGTACTTC | CASNLQESSYEQYF
. | TRBJ1-4 | . | TRBV27 | TGTGCCAGCAATGCCGGGGGCAATGAAAAACTGTTTTTT | CASNAGGNEKLFF